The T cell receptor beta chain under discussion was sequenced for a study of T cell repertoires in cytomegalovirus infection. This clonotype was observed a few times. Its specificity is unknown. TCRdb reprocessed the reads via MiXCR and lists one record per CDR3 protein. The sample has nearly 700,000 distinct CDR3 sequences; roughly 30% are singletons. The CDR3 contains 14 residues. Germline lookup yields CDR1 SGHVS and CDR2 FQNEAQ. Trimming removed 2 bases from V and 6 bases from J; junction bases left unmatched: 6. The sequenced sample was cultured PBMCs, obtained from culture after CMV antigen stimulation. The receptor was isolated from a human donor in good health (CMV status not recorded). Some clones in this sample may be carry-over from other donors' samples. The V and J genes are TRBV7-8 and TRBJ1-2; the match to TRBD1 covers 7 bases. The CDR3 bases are TGTGCCAGCAGCTTACGGGACAGATCTGATGGCTACACCTTC. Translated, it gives CASSLRDRSDGYTF.